Shown below are 10 T cell receptor beta chains from a single sample sequenced in a study of blood T cell repertoires in COVID-19 (TCRdb year 2020). The library was produced with the immunoSEQ multiplex PCR assay. TCRdb stores this immuneACCESS table with in-frame sequences only. Part of the clones is absent; in the studies checked, under half of the shortfall reflects unresolved V genes, and no reason is known for the rest. The sample table holds more than 350,000 clones, of which approximately 90% were seen once. Together, the top ten hold 1.4% of the sample. The sequenced sample was PBMCs or T cells enriched from blood (not recorded which). These receptor sequences come from a young woman who had been exposed to COVID-19.

The J gene is TRBJ2-1, the V gene TRBV28; 7 bases map to TRBD2. This CDR3 region has 15 residues. After removal of 3 bases from V and 3 bases from J, the junction contained 5 bases not matched to a gene. Germline assignment: CDR1 MDHEN and CDR2 SYDVKM. CDR3 in amino acids: CASSLLAGVYNEQFF. The CDR3 coding sequence is TGTGCCAGCAGTTTGTTAGCGGGCGTCTACAATGAGCAGTTCTTC.

The rearrangement joins TRBV27 to TRBJ1-1; a possible D gene is TRBD1 (6 bases). Trimming took 5 bases from V and 1 from J, leaving 8 bases between them. The CDR3 has 13 amino acids. Germline CDR1 and CDR2: MNHEY and SMNVEV (reference sequence). The CDR3 DNA reads as TGTGCCAGCAGTCTGGGACAGAACACTGAAGCTTTCTTT. Translation gives CASSLGQNTEAFF.

J is TRBJ2-7 and V is TRBV29-1; no reliable D call. V lost 5 bases and J 0 bases, leaving 8 bases between the germline ends. Germline assignment: CDR1 SQVTM and CDR2 ANQGSEA. The CDR3 is made up of 12 amino acids. The CDR3 DNA reads as TGCAGCGTTCTCACCGGCTCCTACGAGCAGTACTTC. Protein product: CSVLTGSYEQYF.

The rearrangement uses TRBV2 and TRBJ1-4, with TRBD1 matching over 8 bases. The CDR3 spans 15 residues. The V segment lost 4 bases and the J segment 3 bases; nucleotides outside the gene matches: 4. The V gene's germline CDR1 is SNHLY and CDR2 FYNNEI. CDR3 sequence reads: CASSGQGTPNEKLFF. The DNA of the CDR3 is TGTGCCAGCAGTGGACAGGGGACCCCTAATGAAAAACTGTTTTTT.

The V gene is TRBV5-4, the J gene TRBJ2-3, with 8 bases lining up with TRBD1. J gave up 1 base and V 0 bases, and 7 bases lay outside the gene matches. This CDR3 is 17 amino acids long. The germline V gene has CDR1 SGHNT and CDR2 YYREEE (reference sequence). CDR3 nucleotides: TGTGCCAGCAGCTTGGAGGCCAGGGGGCGCGGCACAGATACGCAGTATTTT. This translates into CASSLEARGRGTDTQYF.

This clone was detected once. This chain links TRBV7-2 with TRBJ2-3; weak D call: TRBD2 (6 bases). Germline-derived CDR1 and CDR2 are SGHTA and FQGNSA. This CDR3 region has 14 residues. V shed 2 bases and J shed 1 base, with 7 bases lying between them. CDR3 in amino acids: CASSLQRGTDTQYF. CDR3 bases: TGTGCCAGCAGCTTACAGCGGGGCACAGATACGCAGTATTTT. The full variable domain, rest sourced from reference TRBV7-2 and TRBJ2-3, is GAGVSQSPSNKVTEKGKDVELRCDPISGHTALYWYRQSLGQGLEFLIYFQGNSAPDKSGLPSDRFSAERTGGSVSTLTIQRTQQEDSAVYLCASSLQRGTDTQYFGPGTRLTVL.

The V and J genes are TRBV6-5 and TRBJ2-5, with D possibly matching TRBD2 (6 bases). Trimming shortened V by 5 bases and J by 4 bases, and 11 bases separated the two germline ends. CDR1 is MNHEY, CDR2 SVGAGI, per germline. The CDR3 runs to 13 residues. In nucleotides, the CDR3 is TGTGCCAGCAGTCACCCCGGGGGAGAGACCCAGTACTTC. It is translated as CASSHPGGETQYF.

This chain joins TRBV27 and TRBJ2-7; D is unresolved. V shed 2 bases and J shed 3 bases, with 11 bases lying between them. The CDR3 has 14 amino acids. Germline lookup yields CDR1 MNHEY and CDR2 SMNVEV (reference sequence). The CDR3 DNA reads as TGTGCCAGCAGTTTAGGGCAGGCTCACTACGAGCAGTACTTC. This codes for CASSLGQAHYEQYF.

The chain's CDR3 is CAISESLSGSTGELFF. CDR3 in DNA: TGTGCCATCAGTGAGTCACTAAGCGGGAGCACCGGGGAGCTGTTTTTT. The chain links TRBV10-3 to TRBJ2-2, with 8 bases aligning to TRBD2. This CDR3 is 16 amino acids long. CDR1 is ENHRY and CDR2 is SYGVKD in the germline V gene. After removal of 0 bases from V and 4 bases from J, the junction contained 4 bases not matched to a gene.

The chain combines TRBV6-5 with TRBJ2-5, with TRBD1 matching over 11 bases. The CDR3 has 15 residues. The J segment lost 4 bases and the V segment lost 8 bases, leaving 9 bases of the junction unmatched. CDR1 and CDR2 from the germline V gene are MNHEY and SVGAGI. The CDR3 DNA reads as TGTGCCAGCGTGTCATGGGGGACAGGGGGAGAGACCCAGTACTTC. It specifies CASVSWGTGGETQYF.